One and the same sample provided the 25 T cell receptor beta chains below, sequenced in a study of shared clonotypes between healthy human individuals. Measured with immunoSEQ multiplex PCR; TCRdb has only the in-frame clones, and not every one. The top ten clones hold roughly 13% of a sample with about 490,000 clones, around 78% of them seen once. Input material: PBMCs. The source is a woman between 40 and 50 years old in good health. Some clones in this sample may be carry-over from other donors' samples.

This clone is a singleton in its sample. The chain uses TRBV7-6 and TRBJ2-7; weak D call: TRBD2 (6 bases). Trimming left V 1 base short and J 4 bases short, with 14 bases between. The V gene's germline CDR1 is SGHVS and CDR2 FNYEAQ. CDR3 length: 15 residues. The CDR3 DNA reads as TGTGCCAGCAGCTTAGGGGCGGGGCTTGAGTACGAGCAGTACTTC. Its translation is CASSLGAGLEYEQYF. Filled out from reference TRBV7-6 and TRBJ2-7, the complete variable domain reads GAGVSQSPRYKVTKRGQDVALRCDPISGHVSLYWYRQALGQGPEFLTYFNYEAQQDKSGLPNDRFSAERPEGSISTLTIQRTEQRDSAMYRCASSLGAGLEYEQYFGPGTRLTVT.

This clone was observed many times. The chain links TRBV6-5 to TRBJ2-7; 11 positions match TRBD1. The CDR3 length is 15 residues. Germline trimming cut 7 bases from V and 6 bases from J; bases unmatched to any gene: 11. From germline, CDR1 is MNHEY and CDR2 SVGAGI. DNA of the CDR3: TGTGCCAGCACCACTATGCCGGACAGGGGGCTCGAGCAGTACTTC. Amino acid sequence: CASTTMPDRGLEQYF.

This clone was observed at least ten times. V is TRBV2 and J is TRBJ2-2; unclear D gene. Germline CDR1 reads SNHLY; CDR2 reads FYNNEI. The CDR3 sequence is 14 residues long. V was clipped by 8 bases and J by 0 bases, with 10 bases between them. The CDR3 DNA sequence: TGTGCCAGCGACTCCCCGACGAACACCGGGGAGCTGTTTTTT. As protein: CASDSPTNTGELFF. The entire variable domain, with the rest obtained from reference TRBV2 and TRBJ2-2, is as follows: EPEVTQTPSHQVTQMGQEVILRCVPISNHLYFYWYRQILGQKVEFLVSFYNNEISEKSEIFDDQFSVERPDGSNFTLKIRSTKLEDSAMYFCASDSPTNTGELFFGEGSRLTVL.

The gene calls are TRBV27 and TRBJ2-5, with D perhaps being TRBD1 or TRBD2 (5 bases each). Trimming removed 8 bases at V and 11 bases at J, with 21 bases between. CDR1 and CDR2 from the germline V gene are MNHEY and SMNVEV (reference sequence). The CDR3 loop spans 13 amino acids. DNA of the CDR3: TGTGCCAGCGGACTGATTAGGGGTAGAGAGCAGTACTTC. Protein product: CASGLIRGREQYF.

The V and J genes are TRBV14 and TRBJ2-7; TRBD2 agrees at 7 bases. The CDR3 length is 16 residues. V gave up 4 bases and J gave up 4 bases; unmatched junction bases: 13. CDR1 and CDR2 from the germline V gene are SGHDN and FVKESK. Here the CDR3 DNA reads TGTGCCAGCAGCCTAGGTTTGGGGGGAGGGGAGTACGAGCAGTACTTC. Translation: CASSLGLGGGEYEQYF.

This clone occurred a few times. This chain joins TRBV25-1 and TRBJ1-3; D ambiguous. This CDR3 comprises 15 residues. Trimming took 6 bases from V and 1 from J, leaving 13 bases between them. Germline CDR1 is MGHDK and CDR2 is SYGVNS. CDR3 DNA: TGTGCCAGCAGGTCGGACCGGGCTTCTGGAAACACCATATATTTT. Residues: CASRSDRASGNTIYF.

At least ten counts were recorded for this clone. The chain links TRBV10-2 to TRBJ2-3, with D possibly matching TRBD2 (6 bases). Deletions cut 6 bases from V and 5 bases from J, with 15 bases between. Germline V gene data show CDR1 as WSHSY and CDR2 as SAAADI. The CDR3 extends over 14 amino acids. This CDR3 is CASRSVSGEDTQYF. The CDR3 DNA is TGCGCCAGCAGATCGGTGTCGGGGGAAGATACGCAGTATTTT.

Note on this clone: A far larger clone lies a single base away; this is likely a read error. The sample carries other DNA sequences with the same CDR3. The chain carries TRBV29-1 and TRBJ1-2, with D hard to call. The CDR3 has 11 amino acids. Trimming left V 7 bases short and J 2 bases short, with 8 bases between. Germline V gene sequence: CDR1 SQVTM, CDR2 ANQGSEA. CDR3 sequence reads: CSESSNYGYTF. The CDR3 coding sequence is TGCAGCGAGTCATCAAACTATGGCTACACCTTC.

The rearrangement uses TRBV7-9 and TRBJ1-4; 8 nucleotides agree with TRBD1. This CDR3 spans 18 amino acids. Germline V lookup: CDR1 SEHNR, CDR2 FQNEAQ (reference sequence). V gave up 5 bases and J gave up 7 bases; unmatched junction bases: 18. The CDR3, as DNA: TGTGCCAGCAGCCCCCACCACAAGACAGGGGAAGGGAGTGAAAAACTGTTTTTT. It encodes CASSPHHKTGEGSEKLFF.

The chain is built from TRBV7-7 and TRBJ2-2; the D is unclear. The germline V gene has CDR1 SSHAT and CDR2 FNYEAQ (reference sequence). V was clipped by 2 bases and J by 1 base, with 5 bases between them. This CDR3 has 14 residues. In DNA form, the CDR3 reads TGTGCCAGCAGCTTAAACAGGAACACCGGGGAGCTGTTTTTT. Its protein product is CASSLNRNTGELFF.

The chain links TRBV5-1 to TRBJ1-1; D gene uncertain. The V end was cut by 4 bases, the J end by 1 base, with 14 bases between. The V gene's germline CDR1 is SGHRS and CDR2 YFSETQ. The CDR3 runs 15 residues. The CDR3 DNA is TGCGCCAGCAGCCACTTCGAGTTTGGGAACACTGAAGCTTTCTTT. Amino acid sequence: CASSHFEFGNTEAFF.

J is TRBJ2-6 and V is TRBV18; D not resolved. V was clipped by 2 bases and J by 0 bases, with 11 bases between them. The germline gives CDR1 KGHSH, CDR2 LQKENI. The CDR3 extends over 17 amino acids. The CDR3 coding sequence is TGTGCCAGCTCACCAGGTCTCACGGGCTCTGGGGCCAACGTCCTGACTTTC. Translation: CASSPGLTGSGANVLTF.

V is TRBV9 and J is TRBJ1-3, with 9 bases lining up with TRBD1. CDR3 length: 15 amino acids. With 4 bases clipped from V and 1 base from J, the junction kept 3 bases outside the gene matches. Per germline, CDR1 SGDLS and CDR2 YYNGEE. DNA for the CDR3: TGTGCCAGCAGCTTACAGGGGGCTTCTGGAAACACCATATATTTT. Translating gives CASSLQGASGNTIYF.

This clone has only a few counts. The chain uses TRBV4-1 and TRBJ2-1, with D unresolved. Per the germline V gene, CDR1 is MGHRA and CDR2 is YSYEKL. The ends were cut back, 1 base at V and 1 base at J, with 14 bases in the middle. The CDR3 has 17 residues. CDR3 in DNA: TGCGCCAGCAGCCAAGCGAGGCGGAGAGGATCCTACAATGAGCAGTTCTTC. Translated: CASSQARRRGSYNEQFF.

This clone was observed a handful of times. J is TRBJ2-2 and V is TRBV5-4; 8 bases align to TRBD1. The CDR3 is made up of 15 amino acids. CDR1 is SGHNT, CDR2 YYREEE, per germline (reference sequence). The V segment lost 4 bases and the J segment 5 bases; nucleotides outside the gene matches: 7. The CDR3 nucleotides are TGTGCCAGCAGCCTGGGACAGGAAGAGACCGGGGAGCTGTTTTTT. Translated, it gives CASSLGQEETGELFF.

Ten or more counts support this clone. The gene calls are TRBV10-1 and TRBJ1-5, with D possibly being TRBD1 (5 bases). The CDR3 has 15 residues. CDR1 and CDR2 (germline): WNHNN, SYGVQD (reference sequence). Trimming removed 1 base at V and 4 bases at J, with 11 bases between. CDR3 nucleotide sequence: TGCGCCAGCAGTGAGTTCAGGGATGAAAATCAGCCCCAGCATTTT. Residues: CASSEFRDENQPQHF.

The chain joins TRBV7-2 to TRBJ1-5; unclear D gene. Deletions cut 2 bases from V and 7 bases from J, with 9 bases between. CDR3 length: 13 residues. In germline, CDR1 is SGHTA, CDR2 FQGNSA. The CDR3 DNA follows: TGTGCCAGCAGCTTACCCTTGACCCAGCCCCAGCATTTT. It is translated as CASSLPLTQPQHF.

The chain is built from TRBV7-2 and TRBJ2-2, with a weak D call TRBD1 (5 bases). V lost 2 bases, J lost 1 base, and 11 bases lay in between. The CDR3 totals 16 residues. Germline CDR1 SGHTA, CDR2 FQGNSA. This CDR3 reads CASSLFGQGNTGELFF. CDR3 coding DNA: TGTGCCAGCAGCTTATTTGGTCAGGGGAACACCGGGGAGCTGTTTTTT.

The J gene is TRBJ2-2, the V gene TRBV4-1, with 7 bases that match TRBD2. The V segment lost 1 base and the J segment 4 bases; nucleotides outside the gene matches: 3. The germline CDR1 and CDR2 sequences are MGHRA and YSYEKL. The CDR3 has 15 amino acids. CDR3 bases: TGCGCCAGCAGCCAAGTAGCGGGTATCACCGGGGAGCTGTTTTTT. Translated: CASSQVAGITGELFF.

This clone was counted many times. Other DNA variants within this sample encode the same CDR3. The chain carries TRBV25-1 and TRBJ1-6; D possibly corresponds to TRBD1 (5 bases). The CDR3 runs to 12 residues. Germline lookup yields CDR1 MGHDK and CDR2 SYGVNS. The V end was cut by 6 bases, the J end by 8 bases, with 8 bases between. The CDR3 spells CASRDIDSPLHF. As DNA, the CDR3 is TGTGCCAGCAGGGACATAGATTCACCCCTCCACTTT. The full variable domain, rest sourced from reference TRBV25-1 and TRBJ1-6, is EADIYQTPRYLVIGTGKKITLECSQTMGHDKMYWYQQDPGMELHLIHYSYGVNSTEKGDLSSESTVSRIRTEHFPLTLESARPSHTSQYLCASRDIDSPLHFGNGTRLTVT.

V and J are TRBV6-5 and TRBJ2-7; D might be TRBD2 (6 bases). The CDR3 sequence is 15 residues long. The germline CDR1 and CDR2 sequences are MNHEY and SVGAGI. Deletions cut 5 bases from V and 0 bases from J, with 14 bases between. In DNA, the CDR3 is TGTGCCAGCAGTACGGGAATAGCGGTCTCCTACGAGCAGTACTTC. This encodes CASSTGIAVSYEQYF.

V and J are TRBV27 and TRBJ2-7, with D unclear. Deletions cut 6 bases from V and 6 bases from J, with 18 bases between. The CDR3 contains 14 residues. Germline CDR1 is MNHEY and CDR2 is SMNVEV (reference sequence). The CDR3 region has the DNA TGTGCCAGCAGCGCCGAAGTTTCGGTTTCCGAGCAGTACTTC. Translated, it gives CASSAEVSVSEQYF.

This clone showed up just a few times. Other DNA sequences from this sample encode an identical CDR3 as well. The chain recombines TRBV7-9 with TRBJ2-5; TRBD1 is a possible D gene (6 bases). Trimming took off 0 bases at V and 4 bases at J, with 6 bases between the two ends. Germline CDR1 is SEHNR and CDR2 is FQNEAQ (reference sequence). The length of the CDR3 is 13 residues. CDR3 DNA: TGTGCCAGCAGCTTAGCAGGGGGAGAGACCCAGTACTTC. This sequence encodes CASSLAGGETQYF.

This clone was found a few times. This chain uses TRBV25-1 with TRBJ2-1, with D maybe TRBD1 (6 bases). This CDR3 region has 15 residues. The ends were cut back, 3 bases at V and 4 bases at J, with 13 bases in the middle. Germline lookup yields CDR1 MGHDK and CDR2 SYGVNS. DNA for the CDR3: TGTGCCAGCAGTGACACGACAGGAGTGTACAATGAGCAGTTCTTC. Protein: CASSDTTGVYNEQFF.

This chain connects TRBV5-1 to TRBJ2-2; D may be TRBD1 (5 bases). This CDR3 contains 16 residues. Looked up from germline, CDR1 is SGHRS and CDR2 is YFSETQ. V was clipped by 4 bases and J by 4 bases, with 17 bases between them. CDR3 DNA: TGCGCCAGCAGCCCAAGCAGGGTTTCGGGCACCGGGGAGCTGTTTTTT. This gives the protein CASSPSRVSGTGELFF.